This entry lists 9 T cell receptor beta chains sequenced from one sample in a study of CD8+CD57+ T cells in acquired aplastic anemia. By flow cytometry, patients selected for sequencing had shown an expansion of CD8+CD57+ cells. CDR3 and TCR beta VDJ profiling relied on a genomic DNA template. TCRdb independently ran MiXCR on the reads; one entry per CDR3 protein. The sample shows around 430,000 distinct CDR3 sequences, around a third of them seen only once. Sequenced: sorted CD4+, CD8+, or CD8+CD57+ T cells (not recorded which) from PBMCs. Receptors were obtained from a human donor with aplastic anemia.

The J gene is TRBJ1-3, the V gene TRBV29-1, with D perhaps matching TRBD1 (6 bases). In germline, CDR1 is SQVTM, CDR2 ANQGSEA. Trimming shortened V by 1 base and J by 8 bases, and 18 bases separated the two germline ends. The CDR3 totals 15 residues. The CDR3 region is CSVEGWQGFGYTIYF. CDR3 sequence (DNA): TGCAGCGTTGAAGGGTGGCAGGGGTTCGGCTACACCATATATTTT. The full variable domain, rest sourced from reference TRBV29-1 and TRBJ1-3, is SAVISQKPSRDICQRGTSLTIQCQVDSQVTMMFWYRQQPGQSLTLIATANQGSEATYESGFVIDKFPISRPNLTFSTLTVSNMSPEDSSIYLCSVEGWQGFGYTIYFGEGSWLTVV.

The rearrangement joins TRBV9 to TRBJ2-3; tentatively, D is TRBD2 (6 bases). Germline lookup yields CDR1 SGDLS and CDR2 YYNGEE. This CDR3 is built from 15 residues. Trimming pared 7 bases from V and 6 bases from J, leaving 21 bases between. CDR3 sequence (DNA): TGTGCCAGCGGCTCAGGAGGCGGGGAATTGGATACGCAGTATTTT. Amino acid sequence: CASGSGGGELDTQYF.

This chain joins TRBV7-2 and TRBJ2-5, with a possible D match to TRBD2 (6 bases). The CDR3 extends over 13 amino acids. V lost 4 bases to trimming and J lost 7 bases, with 13 bases between them. Germline V gene lookup returns CDR1 SGHTA and CDR2 FQGNSA. The CDR3 DNA reads as TGTGCCAGCAGCTCAGGAGGGGCCGGGACCCAGTACTTC. It codes for CASSSGGAGTQYF.

The sample holds many counts of this clonotype. This sequence joins TRBV20-1 and TRBJ2-5, with D hard to call. V gave up 5 bases and J gave up 5 bases, with 15 bases separating them. The CDR3 has 13 amino acids. From germline, CDR1 is DFQATT and CDR2 SNEGSKA (reference sequence). The CDR3 loop reads CSAGVGYRETQYF. CDR3 DNA: TGCAGTGCTGGGGTTGGTTATCGGGAGACCCAGTACTTC.

The gene calls are TRBV15 and TRBJ1-2; D remains unclear. Trimming stripped 2 bases from V and 5 bases from J, with 9 bases between. Germline CDR1 reads LNHNV; CDR2 reads YYDKDF (reference sequence). The CDR3 has 13 amino acids. The CDR3 loop is CATSRRGRYGYTF. The CDR3 DNA is TGTGCCACCAGCAGAAGAGGTCGGTATGGCTACACCTTC.

V and J are TRBV29-1 and TRBJ1-2; 7 bases fit TRBD1. Germline loops: CDR1 SQVTM, CDR2 ANQGSEA. Unmatched junction bases numbered 23, after V lost 7 bases and J lost 12 bases. The CDR3 runs 15 residues. This CDR3 is CSAGTSSDRAYGHTF. DNA of the CDR3: TGCAGCGCGGGGACCAGCAGCGACAGGGCGTACGGCCACACCTTC.

About this clonotype itself: A single base separates this from a much larger clone, so it may be a read error. The CDR3 ends on some other residue instead of the conserved phenylalanine or tryptophan, so this is likely a read error. The chain couples TRBV7-8 to TRBJ2-5; D possibly uses TRBD1 or TRBD2 (6 bases each). The germline V gene has CDR1 SGHVS and CDR2 FQNEAQ. Trimming stripped 6 bases from V and 5 bases from J, with 22 bases between. The CDR3 spans 16 residues. In DNA form, the CDR3 reads TGTGCCAGCAGGCCCCTCCGGGTAGGGGGGCGGGAGACCCAGTACCTC. Translating it yields CASRPLRVGGRETQYL.

As concerns this clonotype: This clone may be a read error of a much larger clone one base away. The chain couples TRBV20-1 to TRBJ1-2, with 9 bases aligning to TRBD1. Germline V lookup: CDR1 DFQATT, CDR2 SNEGSKA (reference sequence). The CDR3 is made up of 14 amino acids. CDR3 sequence reads: CSARDPGQGYGHTF. The CDR3 region has the DNA TGCAGTGCTAGAGATCCGGGACAGGGTTATGGCCACACCTTC.

The sample holds a few counts of this clonotype. The V gene is TRBV11-2, the J gene TRBJ2-7; the match to TRBD2 covers 11 bases. The J segment lost 3 bases and the V segment lost 5 bases, leaving 18 bases of the junction unmatched. The CDR3 runs 19 residues. The germline gives CDR1 SGHAT, CDR2 FQNNGV. CDR3 in amino acids: CASSPPDLHASGRRYEQYF. The CDR3 coding sequence is TGTGCCAGCAGCCCACCCGACTTACACGCTAGCGGGAGGCGCTACGAGCAGTACTTC.